This record looks at one T cell receptor beta chain sequence and its context. Its antigen is as yet unknown. The data originate from a study of CXCR3-negative and CXCR3-positive naive CD8 T cells. The CDR3 has 13 residues. Researchers prepared the TRB cDNA libraries using 5' RACE with UMI labels. TCRdb reanalyzed the 5' RACE reads and collapses them to one entry per CDR3 protein, without DNA. The listing records some 130,000 distinct CDR3 sequences. Findings of the study overall: CD5 surface expression was similar among naive subsets, and TCR strength was estimated by inference from TRB CDR3 properties.

The chain combines TRBV12-3 or TRBV12-4 with TRBJ1-5. The sequenced sample consisted of naive CXCR3- CD8+ T cells from blood. Documented subset: CD45RO-CCR7+CD27+CD95- naive CD8+ T cells lacking CXCR3 (TNR3-). This sequence originates from a human donor in good health. Some clones in this sample may be carry-over from other donors' samples. The chain's CDR3 is CASSYGHQQPQHF.